This section outlines one T cell receptor beta chain sequence together with its context. The source of the sample is a study of blood T cell repertoires in COVID-19. Generated by immunoSEQ multiplex PCR, the TCRdb table keeps only in-frame clones and is missing some. The data hold 250,000 to 300,000 clones, with roughly 80% observed a single time. V was shortened by 5 bases and J by 10 bases, with 12 bases between the two germline ends. This CDR3 is built from 12 residues. The V gene's germline CDR1 is SGHVS and CDR2 FQNEAQ. The chain has TRBV7-8 and TRBJ2-1; D remains ambiguous. The sequence was collected from a man aged 60-69 years who had recovered from COVID-19. The sample taken for sequencing was peripheral blood. The CDR3 reads CASSPPFREQFF. DNA of the CDR3: TGTGCCAGCAGCCCCCCCTTTCGGGAGCAGTTCTTC.